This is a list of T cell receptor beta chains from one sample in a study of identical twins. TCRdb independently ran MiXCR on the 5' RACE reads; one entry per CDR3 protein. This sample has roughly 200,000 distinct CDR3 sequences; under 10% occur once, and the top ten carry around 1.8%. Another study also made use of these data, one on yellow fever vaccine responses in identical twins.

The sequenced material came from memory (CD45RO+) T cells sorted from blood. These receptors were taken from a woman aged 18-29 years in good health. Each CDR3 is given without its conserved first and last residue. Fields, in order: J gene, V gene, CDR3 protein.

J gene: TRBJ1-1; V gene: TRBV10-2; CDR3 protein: ASSVVNTEAF
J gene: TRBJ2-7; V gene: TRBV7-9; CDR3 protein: ASSPHLRESSYEQY
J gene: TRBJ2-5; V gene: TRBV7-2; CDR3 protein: ASSLNRKETQY
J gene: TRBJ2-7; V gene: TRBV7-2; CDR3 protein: ASSLSPGLGQTEQY
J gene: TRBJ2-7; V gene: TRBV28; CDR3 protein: ASVYGTESSRQY
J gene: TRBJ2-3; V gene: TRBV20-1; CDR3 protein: SAKLAGGPLSTDTQY
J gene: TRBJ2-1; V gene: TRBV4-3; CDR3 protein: ASSRRGAGGSHEQF
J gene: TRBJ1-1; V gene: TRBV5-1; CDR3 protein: ASSPGTGQWLNTEAF
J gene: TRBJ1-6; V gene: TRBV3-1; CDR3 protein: ASSQSGGPGDSPLH
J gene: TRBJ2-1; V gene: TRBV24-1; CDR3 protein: ATSDLGTSGSIEQF
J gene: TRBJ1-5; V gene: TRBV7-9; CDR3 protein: ASSPTGAGQPQH
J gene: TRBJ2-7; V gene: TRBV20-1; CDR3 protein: SASGTGTGAYEQY
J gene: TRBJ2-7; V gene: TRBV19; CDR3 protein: ASSIADSYEQY
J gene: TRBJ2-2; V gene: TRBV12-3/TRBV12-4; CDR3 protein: ASTLSNTGELF
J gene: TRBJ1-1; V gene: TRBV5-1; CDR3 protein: ASSLEAGSAAF
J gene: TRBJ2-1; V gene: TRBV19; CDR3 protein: ASSPDRGSYNEQF